Listed here are 30 T cell receptor beta chains from one sample, sequenced in a study of blood T cell repertoires in COVID-19. Here immunoSEQ multiplex PCR was the method, and the copy in TCRdb shows in-frame clones only, minus some. In the table there are 20,000 to 25,000 clones, over 85% of which are singletons. Sequencing was performed on peripheral blood. The receptors come from a woman aged 80 or over with active COVID-19.

The genes are TRBV7-2 and TRBJ1-2; D call uncertain. The germline V gene has CDR1 SGHTA and CDR2 FQGNSA. Trimming took off 1 base at V and 5 bases at J, with 5 bases between the two ends. The CDR3 has 12 residues. CDR3 nucleotide sequence: TGTGCCAGCAGCTTAGGAGGGTATGGCTACACCTTC. Its protein product is CASSLGGYGYTF.

The chain joins TRBV7-2 to TRBJ2-1; D is perhaps TRBD2 (6 bases). Germline lookup yields CDR1 SGHTA and CDR2 FQGNSA. This CDR3 has 14 amino acids. Trimming removed 4 bases from V and 3 bases from J, with 10 bases in between. The CDR3 loop is CASSSAGLYNEQFF. For the CDR3, the DNA is TGTGCCAGCAGCTCGGCGGGGCTCTACAATGAGCAGTTCTTC.

The V and J genes are TRBV7-8 and TRBJ1-4; no definite D call. In germline, CDR1 is SGHVS, CDR2 FQNEAQ. CDR3 length: 15 residues. Trimming shortened V by 1 base and J by 8 bases, and 14 bases separated the two germline ends. The CDR3 bases are TGTGCCAGCAGCTTAGGAGGCAGCGAGTGGGAAAAACTGTTTTTT. It codes for CASSLGGSEWEKLFF. The full variable domain, with the rest looked up from reference TRBV7-8 and TRBJ1-4, is GAGVSQSPRYKVAKRGQDVALRCDPISGHVSLFWYQQALGQGPEFLTYFQNEAQLDKSGLPSDRFFAERPEGSVSTLKIQRTQQEDSAVYLCASSLGGSEWEKLFFGSGTQLSVL.

The chain employs TRBV6-5 and TRBJ2-1; maybe TRBD1 (5 bases). CDR1 and CDR2 (germline): MNHEY, SVGAGI. The V end was cut by 6 bases, the J end by 14 bases, with 14 bases between. The CDR3 spans 11 residues. CDR3 loop: CASRQQVEEFF. CDR3 bases: TGTGCCAGCAGACAACAGGTTGAAGAGTTCTTC.

This clone appeared a single time. The rearrangement links TRBV5-1 to TRBJ2-2, with D possibly being TRBD2 (6 bases). In germline, CDR1 is SGHRS, CDR2 YFSETQ. CDR3 length: 16 residues. Trimming left V 2 bases short and J 6 bases short, with 17 bases between. The DNA for the CDR3 is TGCGCCAGCAGCTTACCCGTGGAGGGAAAGTCCGGGGAGCTGTTTTTT. It is translated as CASSLPVEGKSGELFF.

In nucleotides, the CDR3 is TGTGCCAGCAGCTCCCGGACAGGGACGGCCTACGAGCAGTACTTC. Translation gives CASSSRTGTAYEQYF. The gene calls are TRBV5-4 and TRBJ2-7; 8 bases line up with TRBD1. The CDR3 has 15 amino acids. V shed 3 bases, J shed 2 bases, and the junction held 7 bases outside the gene matches. In germline, CDR1 is SGHNT, CDR2 YYREEE (reference sequence).

The rearrangement links TRBV5-1 to TRBJ2-3; a weak D match, TRBD1 (5 bases). The germline CDR1 and CDR2 sequences are SGHRS and YFSETQ. CDR3 length: 15 amino acids. V shed 0 bases and J shed 2 bases, with 10 bases lying between them. CDR3 sequence: CASSLAGADTDTQYF. The CDR3 nucleotides are TGCGCCAGCAGCTTGGCTGGGGCGGACACAGATACGCAGTATTTT.

The rearrangement links TRBV4-2 to TRBJ2-3; TRBD2 agrees at 10 bases. The trim removed 0 bases at V and 7 bases at J, leaving 10 bases unmatched. The CDR3 is 17 residues long. Germline loops: CDR1 LGHNA, CDR2 YNFKEQ. The CDR3, as DNA: TGTGCCAGCAGCCAAGATGCAGCGGGGGGGTCAGGGAATACGCAGTATTTT. This codes for CASSQDAAGGSGNTQYF.

The rearrangement links TRBV3-1 (or the pseudogene TRBV3-2) to TRBJ1-3; tentatively, D is TRBD1 (6 bases). Trimming shortened V by 4 bases and J by 0 bases, and 22 bases separated the two germline ends. The germline gives CDR1 LGHDT, CDR2 YNNKEL (reference sequence). CDR3 length: 19 residues. The CDR3 DNA reads TGTGCCAGCAGCCGCCACTACTTCAGGGGCCCAAGCTCTGGAAACACCATATATTTT. Protein: CASSRHYFRGPSSGNTIYF.

The chain recombines TRBV5-1 with TRBJ2-7; D not resolved. The length of the CDR3 is 13 residues. Trimming pared 2 bases from V and 6 bases from J, leaving 12 bases between. CDR1 SGHRS and CDR2 YFSETQ come from the germline V gene. As DNA, the CDR3 is TGCGCCAGCAGCTTTCCGGGTTCGGGCGAGCAGTACTTC. Amino acid sequence: CASSFPGSGEQYF. The variable domain in full, completed from reference TRBV5-1 and TRBJ2-7, reads KAGVTQTPRYLIKTRGQQVTLSCSPISGHRSVSWYQQTPGQGLQFLFEYFSETQRNKGNFPGRFSGRQFSNSRSEMNVSTLELGDSALYLCASSFPGSGEQYFGPGTRLTVT.

This clone is a singleton in its sample. The V call is TRBV29-1, the J call TRBJ2-7; D possibly corresponds to TRBD1 (6 bases). This CDR3 spans 16 amino acids. The germline V gene encodes CDR1 SQVTM and CDR2 ANQGSEA. Trimming removed 0 bases at V and 5 bases at J, with 20 bases between. CDR3 region: CSVEEQGWTFGNEQYF. DNA for the CDR3: TGCAGCGTTGAAGAGCAGGGGTGGACGTTCGGAAACGAGCAGTACTTC.

The chain uses TRBV5-1 and TRBJ2-7; tentatively, D is TRBD1 (5 bases). This CDR3 has 17 residues. V was pared by 1 base and J by 7 bases, with 24 bases between. The V gene's germline CDR1 is SGHRS and CDR2 YFSETQ. The CDR3 loop is CASSLYGLSTGDEEQYF. The CDR3 coding sequence is TGCGCCAGCAGCTTGTACGGTTTATCTACAGGTGATGAGGAGCAGTACTTC.

This sequence joins TRBV9 and TRBJ1-5; the match to TRBD1 covers 8 bases. Looked up from germline, CDR1 is SGDLS and CDR2 is YYNGEE. The CDR3 extends over 15 amino acids. The V segment lost 3 bases and the J segment 4 bases; nucleotides outside the gene matches: 6. In DNA form, the CDR3 reads TGTGCCAGCAGCGCCCAGGGGGCTACGAATCAGCCCCAGCATTTT. Protein product: CASSAQGATNQPQHF.

The rearrangement joins TRBV10-2 to TRBJ1-5; no firm D call. V lost 4 bases, J lost 3 bases, and 4 bases lay in between. Germline V gene lookup returns CDR1 WSHSY and CDR2 SAAADI. This CDR3 spans 12 amino acids. The CDR3 region is CASSGLNQPQHF. Written as DNA, the CDR3 is TGCGCCAGCAGTGGACTCAATCAGCCCCAGCATTTT.

The V gene is TRBV5-8, the J gene TRBJ1-6; no definite D call. With 4 bases removed from V and 4 bases from J, the gap between germline ends came to 9 bases. The V gene's germline CDR1 is SGHTS and CDR2 YDEGEE. The CDR3 has 14 residues. The CDR3 loop is CASSPLAYNSPLHF. CDR3 nucleotide sequence: TGTGCCAGCAGCCCCTTGGCTTATAATTCACCCCTCCACTTT.

The chain carries TRBV12-5 and TRBJ1-1; TRBD1 matches 8 bases. Trimming took 5 bases from V and 10 from J; bases not matched to a gene: 15. The CDR3 is made up of 15 amino acids. Per germline, CDR1 LGHNT and CDR2 FRNRAP. CDR3 protein: CASGPPPGTGGPAFF. As DNA, the CDR3 is TGTGCTAGTGGTCCACCCCCCGGGACAGGAGGGCCAGCTTTCTTT.

The chain couples TRBV7-2 to TRBJ2-5; 7 bases align to TRBD1. The germline V gene has CDR1 SGHTA and CDR2 FQGNSA. Trimming cost V 5 bases and J 2 bases; bases outside gene matches: 5. This CDR3 spans 14 amino acids. CDR3 in amino acids: CASSPGTVQETQYF. The DNA of the CDR3 is TGTGCCAGCAGCCCCGGGACAGTACAAGAGACCCAGTACTTC.

The chain uses TRBV5-4 and TRBJ1-2; D may be TRBD1 (5 bases). The V gene lost 3 bases and the J gene lost 5 bases, with 14 bases spanning the gap. The germline V gene encodes CDR1 SGHNT and CDR2 YYREEE (reference sequence). This CDR3 contains 14 residues. CDR3 residues: CASSSATGEYGYTF. As DNA, the CDR3 is TGTGCCAGCAGCTCGGCCACGGGGGAGTATGGCTACACCTTC.

This clone was counted a single time. The chain recombines TRBV9 with TRBJ2-3; the match to TRBD2 covers 14 bases. This CDR3 contains 18 residues. Germline V CDR1 and CDR2: SGDLS, YYNGEE. Trimming at V came to 4 bases and at J to 0 bases, leaving 7 bases not matched to a gene. The CDR3 region is CASSPGLAGGPSTDTQYF. CDR3 bases: TGTGCCAGCAGCCCAGGACTAGCGGGGGGCCCTAGCACAGATACGCAGTATTTT.

This chain links TRBV5-1 with TRBJ2-3; D remains ambiguous. CDR1 and CDR2 from the germline V gene are SGHRS and YFSETQ. CDR3 length: 15 residues. The ends were cut back, 4 bases at V and 0 bases at J, with 12 bases in the middle. The chain's CDR3 is CASSESRTSTDTQYF. CDR3 in DNA: TGCGCCAGCAGCGAGTCCCGTACTAGCACAGATACGCAGTATTTT.

The rearrangement uses TRBV5-4 and TRBJ2-5, with 7 bases fitting TRBD2. The trim removed 0 bases at V and 4 bases at J, leaving 6 bases unmatched. The CDR3 sequence is 15 residues long. The germline gives CDR1 SGHNT, CDR2 YYREEE (reference sequence). In nucleotides, the CDR3 is TGTGCCAGCAGCTTGGGCGGACTAGGACGAGAGACCCAGTACTTC. It specifies CASSLGGLGRETQYF. The whole variable domain, filled in from reference TRBV5-4 and TRBJ2-5, reads ETGVTQSPTHLIKTRGQQVTLRCSSQSGHNTVSWYQQALGQGPQFIFQYYREEENGRGNFPPRFSGLQFPNYSSELNVNALELDDSALYLCASSLGGLGRETQYFGPGTRLLVL.

The chain combines TRBV7-3 with TRBJ2-1; D remains ambiguous. Trimming cost V 7 bases and J 8 bases, with 6 bases left between them. Germline V gene sequence: CDR1 SGHTA, CDR2 FQGTGA. This CDR3 region has 10 residues. CDR3 coding DNA: TGTGCCAGCACCTTCTATGAGCAGTTCTTC. This encodes CASTFYEQFF. Complete variable domain (other parts from reference TRBV7-3 and TRBJ2-1): GAGVSQTPSNKVTEKGKYVELRCDPISGHTALYWYRQSLGQGPEFLIYFQGTGAADDSGLPNDRFFAVRPEGSVSTLKIQRTERGDSAVYLCASTFYEQFFGPGTRLTVL.

The chain is built from TRBV4-1 and TRBJ1-1; 7 nucleotides line up with TRBD1. The CDR3 has 15 residues. Germline trimming cut 4 bases from V and 0 bases from J; bases unmatched to any gene: 5. The germline gives CDR1 MGHRA, CDR2 YSYEKL. This chain's CDR3 is CASSPTGTVNTEAFF. DNA of the CDR3: TGCGCCAGCAGCCCGACAGGGACGGTGAACACTGAAGCTTTCTTT.

This clone was recorded once. The chain is built from TRBV21-1 and TRBJ2-7; TRBD2, the table's D call, was not compared with the DNA. TRBV21-1 is designated a pseudogene. CDR3 length equals 15 residues. The DNA for the CDR3 is TGTGCCAGCAGCATGAACGGGGGTCCCTCCTACGAGCAGTACTTC. Its protein product is CASSMNGGPSYEQYF.

The V call is TRBV5-1, the J call TRBJ2-7; D perhaps matches TRBD1 (5 bases). Trimming took off 5 bases at V and 5 bases at J, with 8 bases between the two ends. CDR1 is SGHRS and CDR2 is YFSETQ in the germline V gene. This CDR3 contains 11 residues. The chain's CDR3 is CASSSRDEQYF. CDR3 in DNA: TGCGCCAGCAGTTCCAGGGACGAGCAGTACTTC.

The rearrangement joins TRBV23-1 to TRBJ2-2; 9 bases line up with TRBD1. TRBV23-1 is an open reading frame whose function is uncertain. This CDR3 region has 15 residues. J gave up 6 bases and V 0 bases, and 2 bases lay outside the gene matches. This chain's CDR3 is CASSQSGQGPGELFF. CDR3 DNA sequence: TGCGCCAGCAGTCAATCGGGACAGGGTCCCGGGGAGCTGTTTTTT.

The chain has TRBV5-4 and TRBJ2-2; 7 bases map to TRBD2. CDR3 size: 14 residues. V lost 4 bases and J lost 6; bases outside the gene matches: 6. Looked up from germline, CDR1 is SGHNT and CDR2 is YYREEE (reference sequence). CDR3 sequence: CASSRGRDAGELFF. The DNA of the CDR3 is TGTGCCAGCAGCCGGGGGAGGGACGCCGGGGAGCTGTTTTTT.

The V and J genes are TRBV6-5 and TRBJ1-1, with D possibly being TRBD1 (6 bases). The germline gives CDR1 MNHEY, CDR2 SVGAGI. This CDR3 has 14 residues. V was pared by 6 bases and J by 5 bases, with 16 bases between. The CDR3 loop is CASRKQGLGTEAFF. The CDR3 coding sequence is TGTGCCAGCAGGAAACAGGGCCTGGGGACTGAAGCTTTCTTT.

The chain links TRBV2 to TRBJ2-5; D is uncertain. V lost 5 bases and J lost 1, with 14 bases in between. This CDR3 is 15 amino acids long. Germline CDR1 SNHLY, CDR2 FYNNEI. CDR3 region: CASSWRGGPQETQYF. CDR3 DNA: TGTGCCAGCAGTTGGAGAGGCGGTCCCCAAGAGACCCAGTACTTC.

The gene calls are TRBV2 and TRBJ2-2; D not resolved. The CDR3 sequence is 14 residues long. Trimming cost V 4 bases and J 2 bases, with 8 bases left between them. Germline-derived CDR1 and CDR2 are SNHLY and FYNNEI. The chain's CDR3 is CASSVQANTGELFF. DNA of the CDR3: TGTGCCAGCAGTGTGCAGGCTAACACCGGGGAGCTGTTTTTT.